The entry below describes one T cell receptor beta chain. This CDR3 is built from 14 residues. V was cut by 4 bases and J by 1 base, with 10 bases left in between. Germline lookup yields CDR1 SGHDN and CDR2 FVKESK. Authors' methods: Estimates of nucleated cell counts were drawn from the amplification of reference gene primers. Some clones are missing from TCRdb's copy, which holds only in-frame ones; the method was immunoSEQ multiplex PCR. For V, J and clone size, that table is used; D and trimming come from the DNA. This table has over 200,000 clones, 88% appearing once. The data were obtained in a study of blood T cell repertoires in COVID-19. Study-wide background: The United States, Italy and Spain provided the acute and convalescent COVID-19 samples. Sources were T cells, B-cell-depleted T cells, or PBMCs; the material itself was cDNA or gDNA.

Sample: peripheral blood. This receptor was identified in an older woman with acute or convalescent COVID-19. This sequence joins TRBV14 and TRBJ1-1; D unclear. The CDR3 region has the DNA TGTGCCAGCAGCCCCGTGAGGGCGAACACTGAAGCTTTCTTT. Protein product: CASSPVRANTEAFF.